This T cell receptor beta chain was sequenced in a study of T cell repertoires in Merkel cell carcinoma (dated by TCRdb to about 2019). At the level of the whole study: Patients who had received intralesional immunotherapy or systemic immune checkpoint blockade prior to the biopsy were excluded. Tetramer sorting, cloning and paired TCR sequencing of expanded tumor-infiltrating lymphocytes were first used to define MCPyV-specific clonotypes. Inclusion required a diagnosis of MCPyV-positive Merkel cell carcinoma and successful in vitro expansion of tumor-infiltrating lymphocytes. General study outcomes and caveats: Normal tissue biopsies were not studied.

There are 15 amino acids in the CDR3, from cysteine to phenylalanine inclusive. Only the CDR3 DNA stays, 45 bases, in frame from base 1. As encoded in the germline V gene, CDR1 is SQVTM while CDR2 is ANQGSEA. Compared with germline, V lacks 5 bases and J lacks 0 bases; bases without a gene match: 3. The immunoSEQ assay was used both to sequence TRB CDR3 from tumor genomic DNA and to process the resulting data. TCRdb limited this immuneACCESS table to in-frame rearrangements with V and J called. A share of clones is missing; checked studies link under half to unresolved V genes, and the rest is unexplained. The sample profile shows about 14,000 clones; 76% of them were found once. Together, the top ten hold approximately 17% of the sample. Every study subject tested positive for serum antibodies to T-antigen and had biopsy-confirmed Merkel cell carcinoma that was MCPyV-positive. Genomic DNA was extracted from roughly 6 adjacent 10-micron frozen tumor sections without cell sorting or culture. About 5 x 5 x 5 mm of tumor biopsy tissue was frozen in optimal cutting temperature compound. The presence of abundant Merkel cell carcinoma and infiltrating cells in the frozen biopsy was confirmed on hematoxylin and eosin scout sections.

Concerning this clone itself: There is no known antigen for this receptor. Qualities for individual bases were not recorded, and no much larger clone is one base off.

The sequenced sample was tumor tissue. The chain joins TRBV29-1 to TRBJ1-4; 10 bases in the junction line up with TRBD1. The receptor was derived from an adult with Merkel cell carcinoma. The DNA sequence reads TGCAGCGTTCCGGGACAGGGGACAACTAATGAAAAACTGTTTTTT. It codes for CSVPGQGTTNEKLFF.